Listed below are T cell receptor beta chains from one sample, sequenced in a study of T cell clones after liver transplantation. The data were produced by immunoSEQ multiplex PCR, yet TCRdb's version contains in-frame clones alone and is incomplete. The data show 15,000 to 20,000 clones, with 80% seen just once and 35% to 40% held by the top ten. Sample: CD8+ T cells from blood, taken less than 50 months after liver transplant. Every receptor here comes from a human patient who received a liver transplant. Certain T cells may be donor cells from the graft. CDR3s leave out the opening cysteine and the closing phenylalanine or tryptophan.

cdr3_length	v_call	j_call	cdr3_aa
12	TRBV7-9	TRBJ1-1	ASTSSTGDTEAF
14	TRBV7-6	TRBJ2-3	ASSLAGGGPTDTQY
13	TRBV27	TRBJ2-1	ASSLNGKGGNEQF
12	TRBV27	TRBJ2-7	ASSLYGGSYEQY
13	TRBV6-6	TRBJ2-7	ASSSSIAGSYEQY
10	TRBV19	TRBJ2-3	ASSIGLDTQY
9	TRBV28	TRBJ2-7	ASGFNSEQY
9	TRBV5-4	TRBJ1-2	ASSSAYGYT
12	TRBV7-9	TRBJ1-5	ASTSSKENQPQH
12	TRBV5-1	TRBJ2-5	ASTGEGGRETQY
12	TRBV7-9	TRBJ2-3	ASSSGDSTDTQY
12	TRBV9	TRBJ2-1	ASSVTSGANEQF
13	TRBV11-2	TRBJ2-7	ASSLTDDFSYEQY
15	TRBV4-1	TRBJ1-5	ASSRVGTGARNQPQH
13	TRBV5-5	TRBJ2-7	ASGETGGISYEQY
12	TRBV2	TRBJ2-3	ASTRLAVGDTQY
13	TRBV7-9	TRBJ1-4	ASSLTAETGRELF
12	TRBV29-1	TRBJ2-7	SVDLGQGASEQY
15	TRBV7-8	TRBJ2-4	ASSLNLQQGHKNIQY
12	TRBV5-4	TRBJ2-7	ASSPASGAYEQY
10	TRBV6-5	TRBJ2-2	AGGGATGELF
13	TRBV5-6	TRBJ2-2	ASSLVGVGTGELF
14	TRBV18	TRBJ1-3	ASSTVGSLSGNTIY
13	TRBV7-7	TRBJ2-5	ASSSTDKYQETQY
11	TRBV9	TRBJ2-2	ASSAGNTGELF
13	TRBV4-1	TRBJ2-7	ASSQNSGTSYEQY
14	TRBV5-4	TRBJ1-5	ASSFGGAASNQPQH
12	TRBV19	TRBJ1-1	ANHFLGGSTEAF
14	TRBV21-1	TRBJ2-1	ASTFPRGVLHNEQF
11	TRBV6-4	TRBJ2-2	ASSDSGVGELF
11	TRBV11-1	TRBJ2-7	ASRQGPSYEQY
14	TRBV4-3	TRBJ1-2	ASRRGGDRQVIGYT
9	TRBV10-2	TRBJ2-1	ASSVWAEQF
11	TRBV19	TRBJ2-3	ASSPSSTDTQY
16	TRBV7-9	TRBJ2-3	ASSFWTSGRLGTDTQY
9	TRBV6-6	TRBJ2-7	AINAGSEQY
11	TRBV9	TRBJ2-1	ASSVASGNEQF
13	TRBV5-1	TRBJ2-1	ASSYGTRSDNEQF
13	TRBV19	TRBJ1-1	ASSTFPDGGTEAF
11	TRBV29-1	TRBJ2-1	SVEAPSGREQF
11	TRBV6-5	TRBJ1-1	ASRGKVATEAF
14	TRBV7-9	TRBJ2-7	ASSSDRGTYSYEQY
12	TRBV4-1	TRBJ1-4	ASSQDFRIEKLF
13	TRBV27	TRBJ2-7	ASRWGGQVTYEQY
15	TRBV9	TRBJ2-1	ASSVGSSGRTRDEQF
13	TRBV19	TRBJ2-1	ASSRDSTPRNEQF
18	TRBV29-1	TRBJ2-1	SVEGRSIGPRREHYNEQF
15	TRBV4-3	TRBJ2-1	ASSQEWTLPSYNEQF
13	TRBV5-1	-	ASSPPTGSSYEQY
13	TRBV14	TRBJ2-5	ASSLFWGGQETQY
10	TRBV19	TRBJ2-3	ASSIGTDTQY
11	TRBV19	TRBJ1-2	ASSSESNYGYT
14	TRBV4-1	TRBJ2-1	ASSQEWGLSYNEQF
11	TRBV25-1	TRBJ2-4	ASTPLAKNIQY